The T cell receptor (beta chain) under discussion was sequenced for a study of blood T cell repertoires in COVID-19. Here immunoSEQ multiplex PCR was the method, and the copy in TCRdb shows in-frame clones only, minus some. The table includes some 260,000 clones, around four fifths detected once. There are 15 residues in the CDR3. V lost 2 bases, J lost 2 bases, and 4 bases stayed unmatched. Germline assignment: CDR1 SGHDT and CDR2 YYEEEE. Specimen: PBMCs or T cells enriched from blood (not recorded which). This receptor was obtained from a man aged 25 to 40 with acute COVID-19. The chain links TRBV5-6 to TRBJ1-3; 7 positions match TRBD1. The CDR3 DNA reads as TGTGCCAGCAGCTTTCGAGGGACAGCTGGAAACACCATATATTTT. It specifies CASSFRGTAGNTIYF.